A selection of T cell receptor beta chains follows, all from one sample in a study of cytomegalovirus exposure and HLA in healthy donors. Measured with immunoSEQ multiplex PCR; TCRdb has only the in-frame clones, and not every one. This table holds some 140,000 clones, around 77% found once. The sequencing input was PBMCs. These receptors originate from a man aged 45 to 65 in good health and CMV-seronegative. Both conserved end residues are part of each CDR3. The order of the fields is clone size, D gene, V gene, J gene, CDR3 protein, CDR3 DNA. The D gene is left open where the match is weak. Size tells how often a clone was seen (once, few, many) or the class of an expanded clone, and some rows leave it out.

NA	NA	TRBV28	TRBJ2-7	CASSGGQRYEQYF	TGTGCCAGCAGTGGTGGACAGAGGTACGAGCAGTACTTC
NA	NA	TRBV28	TRBJ1-2	CASRSGDGYTF	TGTGCCAGCAGATCCGGGGATGGCTACACCTTC
NA	NA	TRBV7-8	TRBJ1-1	CASSRRGTRINTEAFF	TGTGCCAGCAGCCGGAGGGGAACCCGTATCAACACTGAAGCTTTCTTT
NA	TRBD2	TRBV2	TRBJ2-1	CASSFTSGRGNEQFF	TGTGCCAGCAGTTTTACTAGCGGGAGAGGGAATGAGCAGTTCTTC
NA	TRBD2	TRBV7-2	TRBJ2-3	CASSLTAGVADTQYF	TGTGCCAGCAGCTTAACGGCGGGAGTTGCGGATACGCAGTATTTT
NA	NA	TRBV28	TRBJ2-7	CASSLWAGERSGQFYSYEQYF	TGTGCCAGCAGTTTATGGGCAGGGGAGCGTAGCGGGCAATTTTACTCCTACGAGCAGTACTTC
NA	NA	TRBV7-2	TRBJ2-7	CASSFVNSQGISEQYF	TGTGCCAGCAGCTTTGTTAATTCACAGGGTATTTCCGAGCAGTACTTC
NA	TRBD2	TRBV2	TRBJ2-7	CASSTSGTSVYEQYF	TGTGCCAGCAGCACTTCCGGGACTAGCGTCTACGAGCAGTACTTC
NA	NA	TRBV6-6	TRBJ1-2	CASSYERTTGHYGYTF	TGTGCCAGCAGTTACGAAAGGACAACCGGCCACTATGGCTACACCTTC
NA	NA	TRBV5-1	TRBJ2-2	CASREVGGADTGELFF	TGCGCCAGCCGCGAAGTGGGGGGGGCGGACACCGGGGAGCTGTTTTTT
NA	TRBD1	TRBV11-3	TRBJ2-3	CASSAYRGDTQYF	TGTGCCAGCAGCGCCTACAGGGGAGATACGCAGTATTTT
NA	NA	TRBV11-2	TRBJ1-2	CASSLDRRLNYGYTF	TGTGCCAGCAGCTTAGACAGGCGTCTTAACTATGGCTACACCTTC
NA	TRBD1	TRBV9	TRBJ2-1	CASSETGGPYNEQFF	TGTGCCAGCAGCGAGACAGGGGGTCCCTACAATGAGCAGTTCTTC
NA	NA	TRBV5-1	TRBJ1-2	CASGQDRQSYGYTF	TGCGCCAGCGGACAAGACAGACAGAGTTATGGCTACACCTTC
NA	NA	TRBV7-2	TRBJ2-5	CASSSQGLQETQYF	TGTGCCAGCAGCTCGCAGGGGCTCCAAGAGACCCAGTACTTC
NA	TRBD2	TRBV7-2	TRBJ2-7	CASSRRAGGDYEQYF	TGTGCCAGCAGCCGACGAGCGGGAGGAGATTACGAGCAGTACTTC
NA	NA	TRBV14	TRBJ1-2	CASSQVGGYTF	TGTGCCAGCAGCCAAGTGGGCGGCTACACCTTC
NA	NA	TRBV7-9	TRBJ1-2	CASSLIPADLYGYTF	TGTGCCAGCAGCTTAATTCCTGCAGATCTCTATGGCTACACCTTC
NA	NA	TRBV7-8	TRBJ2-7	CASSLTHRVKDYEQYF	TGTGCCAGCAGCCTAACCCACAGGGTAAAAGACTACGAGCAGTACTTC
NA	TRBD2	TRBV9	TRBJ2-3	CASSAMTSGAGTQYF	TGTGCCAGCAGCGCGATGACTAGCGGGGCGGGTACGCAGTATTTT
NA	NA	TRBV27	TRBJ2-7	CASSPTSGSSYEQYF	TGTGCCAGCAGTCCCACGAGCGGTTCATCCTACGAGCAGTACTTC
NA	NA	TRBV6-5	TRBJ1-2	CASSYDNFYGYTF	TGTGCCAGCAGTTACGACAACTTCTATGGCTACACCTTC
once	TRBD1	TRBV7-8	TRBJ1-1	CASSPHRQGTTEAFF	TGTGCCAGCAGCCCTCATCGACAGGGGACCACTGAAGCTTTCTTT
NA	TRBD1	TRBV18	TRBJ1-5	CASSAGTGGFNQPQHF	TGTGCCAGCTCAGCCGGGACAGGGGGCTTCAATCAGCCCCAGCATTTT
NA	NA	TRBV29-1	TRBJ2-3	CSVDALYTGPDTQYF	TGCAGCGTTGATGCCCTTTATACAGGGCCAGATACGCAGTATTTT
NA	TRBD2	TRBV20-1	TRBJ2-5	CSARGGETQYF	TGCAGTGCCCGCGGGGGGGAGACCCAGTACTTC